This is a list of T cell receptor beta chains from one sample in a study of T-cell reconstitution after alpha-beta-depleted transplantation in children. TCRdb re-called the PCR reads with MiXCR, one entry per CDR3 protein. Of 450,000 to 600,000 distinct CDR3 sequences in the sample, about 16% were seen once. The sample consisted of PBMCs from the stem cell graft donor, taken from the stem cell graft. The source of these receptors is a human donor who donated a stem cell graft to a child with acute lymphoblastic leukemia. CDR3s include the opening cysteine and the closing phenylalanine or tryptophan. Fields, in order: J gene, clone size, D gene, CDR3 length, V gene, CDR3 protein, CDR3 DNA. The D gene is left open where the match is weak. Clone size is shown for a subset of rows, as once, few, many or a class of expanded clone.

TRBJ2-2	few	-	14	TRBV27	CASSLYSNTGELFF	TGTGCCAGCAGTTTATACTCGAACACCGGGGAGCTGTTTTTT
TRBJ1-4	-	-	15	TRBV5-1	CASSLEGGPNEKLFF	TGCGCCAGCAGCTTGGAAGGTGGTCCTAATGAAAAACTGTTTTTT
TRBJ2-2	few	-	15	TRBV12-3/TRBV12-4	CASSLRSGNTGELFF	TGTGCCAGCAGCCTCCGGAGCGGGAACACCGGGGAGCTGTTTTTT
TRBJ1-4	-	-	16	TRBV6-5	CASSYSRGTKNEKLFF	TGTGCCAGCAGTTACTCTAGGGGAACGAAGAATGAAAAACTGTTTTTT
TRBJ2-3	few	TRBD2	18	TRBV11-2	CASSPFLAGGPDADTQYF	TGTGCCAGCAGCCCCTTCCTAGCGGGAGGGCCGGACGCAGATACGCAGTATTTT
TRBJ2-7	few	TRBD2	17	TRBV3-1	CASGPGLAGGNPYEQYF	TGTGCCAGCGGTCCGGGACTAGCGGGAGGGAACCCCTACGAGCAGTACTTC
TRBJ1-1	-	TRBD1	18	TRBV5-1	CASTQRGRGRGLDTEAFF	TGCGCCAGCACCCAGAGGGGCAGGGGGAGAGGATTAGACACTGAAGCTTTCTTT
TRBJ2-7	few	-	12	TRBV20-1	CSGGTEFYEQYF	TGCAGTGGGGGGACCGAATTTTACGAGCAGTACTTC
TRBJ1-3	-	TRBD1	18	TRBV11-1	CASSPPGQVVLSGNTIYF	TGTGCCAGCAGCCCACCGGGACAGGTTGTACTCTCTGGAAACACCATATATTTT
TRBJ2-7	-	-	12	TRBV20-1	CSAYQSSYEQYF	TGCAGTGCTTATCAGAGCTCCTACGAGCAGTACTTC
TRBJ2-2	few	-	14	TRBV29-1	CSVSRGGGTGELFF	TGCAGCGTCTCCAGGGGAGGTGGCACCGGGGAGCTGTTTTTT
TRBJ2-7	-	TRBD2	15	TRBV9	CASSLEGTSVGRQYF	TGTGCCAGCAGCCTAGAAGGGACTAGCGTCGGAAGGCAGTACTTC
TRBJ2-1	-	TRBD2	15	TRBV20-1	CSALNPWGGDNEQFF	TGCAGTGCTCTAAATCCATGGGGAGGGGACAATGAGCAGTTCTTC
TRBJ1-5	many	-	13	TRBV12-3/TRBV12-4	CASSIPGAQPQHF	TGTGCCAGCAGTATACCGGGGGCTCAGCCCCAGCATTTT